This TCR beta chain was sequenced in a study of blood T cells in healthy people across ages. Regarding the study as a whole: Fewer expanded clones and more diversity marked long-lived versus aged donors. When one million T cells were used, diversity estimates were thought to be underestimates.

The extraction recovered at least 6 micrograms of total RNA per sample. A J-beta primer mix and a sample-barcoded 5' primer were used in a second PCR of about 7 to 12 cycles. One entry per CDR3 protein results from TCRdb running MiXCR on the 5' RACE reads. This sample yields approximately 800,000 distinct CDR3 sequences, of which about 55% are seen a single time; 41% belongs to the top ten. This clonotype came up a few times. Its antigen is still unknown. This clonotype was obtained from a man older than 75 in good health. The sequencing sample was made of blood.

CDR3 sequence reads: CASSPPGGRRYAYF. For the CDR3, the DNA is TGTGCCAGCAGTCCTCCCGGAGGGCGCAGATACGCGTATTTT. V and J are TRBV27 and TRBJ2-3, with D perhaps matching TRBD2 (6 bases). Germline V gene lookup returns CDR1 MNHEY and CDR2 SMNVEV (reference sequence). The CDR3 runs 14 residues. V was cut by 5 bases and J by 14 bases, with 23 bases left in between.